This T cell receptor (beta chain) was sequenced for a study of blood T cell repertoires in COVID-19. The wider study: Donors in the United States, Italy and Spain gave samples during acute or convalescent COVID-19. Nucleic acid was either cDNA or gDNA, and it came from T cells, B-cell-depleted T cells, or PBMCs.

In the study's own analysis: Estimation of nucleated cell counts was performed using reference gene primer amplification. TCRdb keeps only in-frame clones here, not all; method: immunoSEQ multiplex PCR. The D gene and trimming were derived from the DNA, and the V and J assignments and clone size from that table. The sample contains 150,000 to 200,000 clones, over 85% of which appear only once. Patients at the Seattle site were enrolled during active infection and followed longitudinally. This clonotype was sampled from a woman aged 60-75 years with COVID-19, enrolled during active disease. The sample consisted of peripheral blood.

The CDR3 DNA sequence: TGTGCCAGCGGTTACGACAGGGAGAATCAGCCCCAGCATTTT. Translating gives CASGYDRENQPQHF. The rearrangement uses TRBV2 and TRBJ1-5, with TRBD1 identical over 7 bases. Germline V gene data show CDR1 as SNHLY and CDR2 as FYNNEI. This CDR3 contains 14 residues. The V and J ends lost 8 bases and 4 bases, in that order; junction bases with no gene match: 8.